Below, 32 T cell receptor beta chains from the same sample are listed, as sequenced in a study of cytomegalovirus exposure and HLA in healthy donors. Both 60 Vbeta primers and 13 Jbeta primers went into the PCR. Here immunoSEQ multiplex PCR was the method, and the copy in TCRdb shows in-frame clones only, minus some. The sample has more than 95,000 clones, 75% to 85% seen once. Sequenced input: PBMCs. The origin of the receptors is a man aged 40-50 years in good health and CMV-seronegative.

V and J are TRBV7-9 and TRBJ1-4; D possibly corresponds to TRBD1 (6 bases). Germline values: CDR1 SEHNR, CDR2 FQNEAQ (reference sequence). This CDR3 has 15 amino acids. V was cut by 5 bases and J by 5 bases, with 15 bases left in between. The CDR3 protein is CASSPPQGGNEKLFF. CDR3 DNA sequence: TGTGCCAGCAGCCCACCACAGGGCGGGAATGAAAAACTGTTTTTT.

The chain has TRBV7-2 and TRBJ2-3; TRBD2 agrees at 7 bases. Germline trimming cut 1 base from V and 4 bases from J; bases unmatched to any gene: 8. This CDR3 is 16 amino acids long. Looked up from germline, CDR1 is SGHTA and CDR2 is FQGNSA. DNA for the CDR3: TGTGCCAGCAGCTTAGGTCCGGGGGGAGGGCCAGATACGCAGTATTTT. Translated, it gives CASSLGPGGGPDTQYF.

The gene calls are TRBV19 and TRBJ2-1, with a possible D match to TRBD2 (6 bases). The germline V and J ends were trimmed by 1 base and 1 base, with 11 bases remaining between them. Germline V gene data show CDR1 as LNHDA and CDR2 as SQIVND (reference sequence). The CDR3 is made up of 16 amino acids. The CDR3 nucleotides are TGTGCCAGTAGTATAGGGCGGGGCAGTTCCTACAATGAGCAGTTCTTC. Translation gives CASSIGRGSSYNEQFF.

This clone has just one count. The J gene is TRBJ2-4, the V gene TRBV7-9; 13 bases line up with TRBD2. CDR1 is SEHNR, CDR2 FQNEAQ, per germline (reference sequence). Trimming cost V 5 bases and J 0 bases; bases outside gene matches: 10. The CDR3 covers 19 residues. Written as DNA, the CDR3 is TGTGCCAGCAGCCTAGGTGGGACTAGCGGGGAACTAGCCAAAAACATTCAGTACTTC. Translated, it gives CASSLGGTSGELAKNIQYF.

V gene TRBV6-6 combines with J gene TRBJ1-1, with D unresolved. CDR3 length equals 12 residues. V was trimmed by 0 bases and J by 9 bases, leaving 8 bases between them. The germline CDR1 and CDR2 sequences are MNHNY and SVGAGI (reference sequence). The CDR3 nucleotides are TGTGCCAGCAGTTACTCTTACAGACAAGCTTTCTTT. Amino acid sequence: CASSYSYRQAFF.

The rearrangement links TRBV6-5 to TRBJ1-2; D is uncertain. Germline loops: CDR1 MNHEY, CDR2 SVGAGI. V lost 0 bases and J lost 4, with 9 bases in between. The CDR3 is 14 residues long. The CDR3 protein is CASSYSVEGYGYTF. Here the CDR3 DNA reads TGTGCCAGCAGTTACTCTGTGGAGGGCTATGGCTACACCTTC.

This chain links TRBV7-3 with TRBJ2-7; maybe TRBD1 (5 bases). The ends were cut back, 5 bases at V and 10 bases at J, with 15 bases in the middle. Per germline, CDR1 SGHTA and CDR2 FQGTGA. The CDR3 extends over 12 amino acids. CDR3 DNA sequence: TGTGCCAGCAGCGCCGAGCCAGGGTTTCAGTACTTC. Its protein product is CASSAEPGFQYF.

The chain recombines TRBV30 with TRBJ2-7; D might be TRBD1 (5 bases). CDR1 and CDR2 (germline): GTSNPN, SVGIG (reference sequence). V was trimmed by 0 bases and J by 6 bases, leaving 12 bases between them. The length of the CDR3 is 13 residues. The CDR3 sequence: CAWSVQVQPEQYF. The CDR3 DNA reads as TGTGCCTGGAGTGTACAGGTACAACCCGAGCAGTACTTC.

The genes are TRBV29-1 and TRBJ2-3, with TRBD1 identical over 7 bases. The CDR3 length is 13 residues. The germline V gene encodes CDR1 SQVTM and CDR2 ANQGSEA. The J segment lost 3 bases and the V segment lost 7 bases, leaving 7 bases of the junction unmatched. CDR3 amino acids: CSAPAGGTDTQYF. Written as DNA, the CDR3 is TGCAGCGCCCCGGCAGGGGGAACAGATACGCAGTATTTT.

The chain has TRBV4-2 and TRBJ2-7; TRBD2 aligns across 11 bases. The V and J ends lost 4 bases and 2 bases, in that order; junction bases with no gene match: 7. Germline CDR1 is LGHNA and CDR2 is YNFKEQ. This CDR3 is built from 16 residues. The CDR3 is CASSPGTSGFTYEQYF. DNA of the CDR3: TGTGCCAGCAGCCCCGGGACTAGCGGCTTCACCTACGAGCAGTACTTC.

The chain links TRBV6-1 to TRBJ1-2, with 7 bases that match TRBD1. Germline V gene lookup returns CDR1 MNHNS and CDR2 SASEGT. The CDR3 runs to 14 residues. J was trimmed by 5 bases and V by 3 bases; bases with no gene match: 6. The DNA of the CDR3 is TGTGCCAGCAGTGAGCTGGGACAGAGATATGGCTACACCTTC. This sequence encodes CASSELGQRYGYTF.

CDR3: CASSVSEEHEQFF. The CDR3 DNA is TGTGCCAGCAGCGTATCCGAGGAACATGAGCAGTTCTTC. The chain couples TRBV6-6 to TRBJ2-1; D is unresolved. Trimming pared 6 bases from V and 8 bases from J, leaving 14 bases between. CDR3 length equals 13 residues. Germline assignment: CDR1 MNHNY and CDR2 SVGAGI (reference sequence).

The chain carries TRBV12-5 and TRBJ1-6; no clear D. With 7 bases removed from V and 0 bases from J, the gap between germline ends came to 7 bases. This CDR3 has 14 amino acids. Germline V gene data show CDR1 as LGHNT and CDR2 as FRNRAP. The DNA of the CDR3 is TGTGCTAGTGCCTTGAGCTCCTATAATTCACCCCTCCACTTT. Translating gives CASALSSYNSPLHF.

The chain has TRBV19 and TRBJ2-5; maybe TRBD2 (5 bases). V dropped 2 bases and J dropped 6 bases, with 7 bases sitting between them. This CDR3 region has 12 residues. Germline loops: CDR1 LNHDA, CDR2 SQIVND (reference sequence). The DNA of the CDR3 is TGTGCCAGTAGTATATCGGGGAAGACCCAGTACTTC. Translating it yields CASSISGKTQYF.

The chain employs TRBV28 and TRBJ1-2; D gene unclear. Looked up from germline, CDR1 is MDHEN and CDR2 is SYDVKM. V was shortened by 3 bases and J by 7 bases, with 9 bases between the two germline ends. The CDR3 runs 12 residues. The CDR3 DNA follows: TGTGCCAGCAGTTTTATCCAGTTTGGCTACACCTTC. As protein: CASSFIQFGYTF.

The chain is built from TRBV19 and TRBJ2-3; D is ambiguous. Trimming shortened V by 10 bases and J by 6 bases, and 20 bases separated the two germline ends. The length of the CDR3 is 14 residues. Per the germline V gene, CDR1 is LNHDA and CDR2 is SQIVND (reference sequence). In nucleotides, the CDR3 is TGTGCCACTACAGATGGGTGGAAGGTGGATACGCAGTATTTT. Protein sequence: CATTDGWKVDTQYF.

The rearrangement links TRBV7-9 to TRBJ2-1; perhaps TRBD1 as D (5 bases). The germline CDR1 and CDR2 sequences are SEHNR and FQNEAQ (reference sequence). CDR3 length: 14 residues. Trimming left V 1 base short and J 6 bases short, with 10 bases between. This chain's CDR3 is CASSLETESNEQFF. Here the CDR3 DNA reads TGTGCCAGCAGCTTAGAGACAGAAAGCAATGAGCAGTTCTTC.

The DNA for the CDR3 is TGTGCCATCAAACAGGAGGGCTATGGCTACACCTTC. Its translation: CAIKQEGYGYTF. This rearrangement joins TRBV10-3 to TRBJ1-2; a weak D match, TRBD1 (5 bases). The germline CDR1 and CDR2 sequences are ENHRY and SYGVKD. The germline V and J ends were trimmed by 7 bases and 4 bases, with 10 bases remaining between them. The CDR3 is 12 amino acids.

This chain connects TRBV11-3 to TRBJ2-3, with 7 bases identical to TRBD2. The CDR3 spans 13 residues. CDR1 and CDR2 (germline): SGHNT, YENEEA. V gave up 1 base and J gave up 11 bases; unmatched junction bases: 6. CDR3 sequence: CASSLVGGTKQYF. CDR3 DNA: TGTGCCAGCAGCTTAGTTGGAGGGACTAAGCAGTATTTT.

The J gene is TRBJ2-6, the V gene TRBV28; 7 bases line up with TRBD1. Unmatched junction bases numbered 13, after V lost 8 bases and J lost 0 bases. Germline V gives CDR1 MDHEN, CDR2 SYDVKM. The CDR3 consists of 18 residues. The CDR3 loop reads CASARPGQKFSGANVLTF. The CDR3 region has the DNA TGTGCCAGCGCTAGGCCGGGACAGAAATTCTCTGGGGCCAACGTCCTGACTTTC.

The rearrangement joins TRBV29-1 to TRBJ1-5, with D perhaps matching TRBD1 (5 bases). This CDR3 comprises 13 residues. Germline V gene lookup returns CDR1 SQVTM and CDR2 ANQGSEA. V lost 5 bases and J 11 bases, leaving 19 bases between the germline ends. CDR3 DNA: TGCAGCGTTTGGCAGGGTGATTCGGGGGCCCAGCATTTT. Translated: CSVWQGDSGAQHF.

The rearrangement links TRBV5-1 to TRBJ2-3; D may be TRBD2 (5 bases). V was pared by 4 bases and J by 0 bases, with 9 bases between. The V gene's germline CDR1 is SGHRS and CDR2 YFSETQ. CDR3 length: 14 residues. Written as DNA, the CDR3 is TGCGCCAGCAGCGTCCTAGCTAGCACAGATACGCAGTATTTT. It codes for CASSVLASTDTQYF.

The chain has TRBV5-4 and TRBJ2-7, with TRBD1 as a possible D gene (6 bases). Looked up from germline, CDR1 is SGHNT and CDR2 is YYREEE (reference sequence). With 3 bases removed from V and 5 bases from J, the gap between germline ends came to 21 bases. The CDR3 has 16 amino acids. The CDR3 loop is CASSYRQASLSNEQYF. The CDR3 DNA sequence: TGTGCCAGCAGCTACAGACAGGCAAGCCTATCCAACGAGCAGTACTTC.

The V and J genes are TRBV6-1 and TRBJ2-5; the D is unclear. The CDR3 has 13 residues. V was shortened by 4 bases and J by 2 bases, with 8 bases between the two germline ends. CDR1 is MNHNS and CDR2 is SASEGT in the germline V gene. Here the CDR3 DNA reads TGTGCCAGCAGTGGAGATCCTCAAGAGACCCAGTACTTC. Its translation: CASSGDPQETQYF.

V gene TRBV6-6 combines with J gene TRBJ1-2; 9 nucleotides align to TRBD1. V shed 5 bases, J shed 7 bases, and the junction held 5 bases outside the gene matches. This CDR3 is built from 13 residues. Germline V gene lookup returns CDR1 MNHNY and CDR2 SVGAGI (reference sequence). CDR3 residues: CASSLDRGGGYTF. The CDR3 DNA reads TGTGCCAGCAGTCTGGACAGGGGAGGTGGCTACACCTTC.

CDR3 amino acids: CASSPGGANTEAFF. The CDR3 DNA follows: TGTGCCAGCAGCCCGGGAGGGGCGAACACTGAAGCTTTCTTT. The chain employs TRBV5-4 and TRBJ1-1; TRBD1 is a possible D gene (5 bases). V lost 4 bases and J 1 base, leaving 11 bases between the germline ends. This CDR3 has 14 residues. The germline V gene encodes CDR1 SGHNT and CDR2 YYREEE (reference sequence).

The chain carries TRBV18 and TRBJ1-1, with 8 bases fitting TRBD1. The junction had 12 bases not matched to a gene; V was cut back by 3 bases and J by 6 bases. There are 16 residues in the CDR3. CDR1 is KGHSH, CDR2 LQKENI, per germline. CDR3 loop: CASSPRDRQPGAEAFF. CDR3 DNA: TGTGCCAGCTCACCTCGGGACAGGCAACCCGGGGCTGAAGCTTTCTTT.

The CDR3 region is CSVEIQGETQYF. CDR3 in DNA: TGCAGCGTTGAAATCCAGGGGGAGACCCAGTACTTC. V usage is TRBV29-1 and J usage is TRBJ2-5; the D gene is possibly TRBD1 (6 bases). V was clipped by 2 bases and J by 5 bases, with 9 bases between them. CDR1 and CDR2 (germline): SQVTM, ANQGSEA. This CDR3 comprises 12 residues.

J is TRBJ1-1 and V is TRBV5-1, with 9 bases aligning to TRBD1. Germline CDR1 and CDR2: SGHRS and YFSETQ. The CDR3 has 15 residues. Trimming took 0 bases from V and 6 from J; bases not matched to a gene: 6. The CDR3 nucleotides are TGCGCCAGCAGCTTGGGACAGGGGGGCGTCGCTGAAGCTTTCTTT. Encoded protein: CASSLGQGGVAEAFF.

As DNA, the CDR3 is TGTGCCAGCAGCGCGTTCCAGGGGGCGGATCAGCCCCAGCATTTT. It yields the protein CASSAFQGADQPQHF. The V gene is TRBV9, the J gene TRBJ1-5; 8 positions agree with TRBD1. This CDR3 is built from 15 residues. V shed 3 bases, J shed 5 bases, and the junction held 7 bases outside the gene matches. The germline gives CDR1 SGDLS, CDR2 YYNGEE.

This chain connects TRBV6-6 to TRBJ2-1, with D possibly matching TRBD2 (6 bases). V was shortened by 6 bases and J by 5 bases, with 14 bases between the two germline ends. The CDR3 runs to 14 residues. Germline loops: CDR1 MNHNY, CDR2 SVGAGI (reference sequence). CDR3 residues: CASRFERVHNEQFF. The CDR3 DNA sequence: TGTGCCAGCAGGTTCGAGCGGGTCCACAATGAGCAGTTCTTC.

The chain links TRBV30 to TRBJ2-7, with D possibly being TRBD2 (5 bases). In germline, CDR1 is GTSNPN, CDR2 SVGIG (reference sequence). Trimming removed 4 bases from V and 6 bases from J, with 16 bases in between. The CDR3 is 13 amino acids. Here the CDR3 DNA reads TGTGCCTGGACCCCACGAGGGCGCGGCGAGCAGTACTTC. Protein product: CAWTPRGRGEQYF.